This T cell receptor beta chain was captured in a study of blood T cell repertoires in COVID-19. About the research overall: Sources were T cells, B-cell-depleted T cells, or PBMCs; the material itself was cDNA or gDNA.

Followed longitudinally, the Seattle patients had been enrolled during active infection. Germline V gene data show CDR1 as KGHSH and CDR2 as LQKENI. V gave up 3 bases and J gave up 8 bases; unmatched junction bases: 5. The length of the CDR3 is 13 residues. Source study methods: Amplification of reference gene primers was used by the study to estimate nucleated cell counts. The table came from immunoSEQ multiplex PCR; TCRdb's copy has only in-frame clones and leaves some out. V and J calls and clone size are those listed in that table; D and trimming were worked out from the DNA. Of 250,000 to 300,000 clones listed, about 90% are singletons.

Sequenced material: peripheral blood. The chain carries TRBV18 and TRBJ1-2, with 8 positions matching TRBD1. The sequence was obtained from a woman aged 45-60 years with COVID-19, enrolled during active disease. CDR3 sequence reads: CASSPDRGSGYTF. The CDR3 DNA follows: TGTGCCAGCTCACCCGACAGGGGAAGCGGCTACACCTTC.